One and the same sample provided the 30 T cell receptor beta chains below, sequenced in a study of regulatory and conventional T cells in RAG deficiency (dated by TCRdb to about 2017). Library method: the immunoSEQ multiplex PCR assay. TCRdb stores this immuneACCESS table with in-frame sequences only. Part of the clones is absent; in the studies checked, under half of the shortfall reflects unresolved V genes, and no reason is known for the rest. This sample is represented by about 30,000 clones; around 96% of them were singletons. The ten largest clonotypes hold 0.35% of the sample. Before genomic DNA extraction, conventional CD4+ T cells were isolated from blood as CD25-low CD127-high cells. The sample was also linked to a second study, of regulatory T cells. The other study reports the following: For the multiplex PCR, 52 forward TRBV primers and 13 reverse TRBJ primers were used, and amplification bias was corrected with both assay-based and computational methods.

The sample consisted of CD25- CD4+ T cells sorted from blood. The receptors stem from a human donor in good health.

This chain connects TRBV29-1 to TRBJ1-2; D may be TRBD1 (6 bases). The germline gives CDR1 SQVTM, CDR2 ANQGSEA. This CDR3 region has 15 residues. Trimming took 1 base from V and 4 from J, leaving 16 bases between them. The CDR3 spells CSVEVAGQLLYGYTF. CDR3 DNA sequence: TGCAGCGTTGAAGTAGCGGGACAACTGCTCTATGGCTACACCTTC.

The chain employs TRBV7-2 and TRBJ2-5; D is possibly TRBD2 (6 bases). Germline-derived CDR1 and CDR2 are SGHTA and FQGNSA. V shed 1 base and J shed 5 bases, with 23 bases lying between them. The CDR3 consists of 18 residues. In nucleotides, the CDR3 is TGTGCCAGCAGCTTAGAAGGTACGGGACTCCTAGGACGGGAGACCCAGTACTTC. Protein: CASSLEGTGLLGRETQYF. The full variable domain, its missing parts supplied by reference TRBV7-2 and TRBJ2-5, is GAGVSQSPSNKVTEKGKDVELRCDPISGHTALYWYRQSLGQGLEFLIYFQGNSAPDKSGLPSDRFSAERTGGSVSTLTIQRTQQEDSAVYLCASSLEGTGLLGRETQYFGPGTRLLVL.

This chain connects TRBV11-2 to TRBJ1-4; unclear D gene. The CDR3 totals 16 residues. In germline, CDR1 is SGHAT, CDR2 FQNNGV. The V and J ends lost 2 bases and 4 bases respectively, with 14 bases between them. The DNA of the CDR3 is TGTGCCAGCAGCTTATATTTCCAGGCCGATAATGAAAAACTGTTTTTT. Residues: CASSLYFQADNEKLFF.

The chain is built from TRBV7-8 and TRBJ1-5; 8 bases are a match to TRBD1. Trimming cost V 3 bases and J 4 bases; bases outside gene matches: 8. Germline loops: CDR1 SGHVS, CDR2 FQNEAQ. This CDR3 is built from 16 residues. The CDR3 coding sequence is TGTGCCAGCAGCTTGGGCCAGGGGGCCCTTAATCAGCCCCAGCATTTT. This codes for CASSLGQGALNQPQHF.

This clone was seen only once. V usage is TRBV5-4 and J usage is TRBJ2-3; D not certain. Per germline, CDR1 SGHNT and CDR2 YYREEE (reference sequence). The V end was cut by 1 base, the J end by 0 bases, with 9 bases between. The CDR3 totals 15 residues. The CDR3 is CASSLIPYSTDTQYF. The CDR3 DNA sequence: TGTGCCAGCAGCTTGATTCCCTATAGCACAGATACGCAGTATTTT.

The chain carries TRBV6-1 and TRBJ2-7, with 7 nucleotides matching TRBD1. There are 13 residues in the CDR3. Per germline, CDR1 MNHNS and CDR2 SASEGT. Unmatched junction bases numbered 7, after V lost 4 bases and J lost 7 bases. CDR3: CASSGTPGGEQYF. The CDR3 bases are TGTGCCAGCAGTGGGACCCCAGGGGGAGAGCAGTACTTC.

The chain combines TRBV7-3 with TRBJ2-3; TRBD1 is a possible D gene (6 bases). Germline V gives CDR1 SGHTA, CDR2 FQGTGA. The CDR3 is made up of 16 amino acids. V was pared by 4 bases and J by 4 bases, with 18 bases between. The CDR3: CASSSDLTGRADTQYF. The DNA of the CDR3 is TGTGCCAGCAGCTCGGATCTCACAGGGCGCGCAGATACGCAGTATTTT. Drawing the rest from reference TRBV7-3 and TRBJ2-3, the complete variable domain is GAGVSQTPSNKVTEKGKYVELRCDPISGHTALYWYRQSLGQGPEFLIYFQGTGAADDSGLPNDRFFAVRPEGSVSTLKIQRTERGDSAVYLCASSSDLTGRADTQYFGPGTRLTVL.

This chain uses TRBV6-5 with TRBJ1-2; 7 bases align to TRBD1. The ends lost 1 base at V and 8 bases at J; junction bases unmatched: 13. Germline CDR1 and CDR2: MNHEY and SVGAGI. The CDR3 is made up of 16 amino acids. CDR3 loop: CASSYYGTASGGGYTF. In DNA, the CDR3 is TGTGCCAGCAGTTACTACGGGACAGCATCCGGAGGCGGCTACACCTTC.

The chain employs TRBV2 and TRBJ1-1; no definite D call. CDR3 length: 14 amino acids. The germline V gene has CDR1 SNHLY and CDR2 FYNNEI. Trimming removed 6 bases from V and 1 base from J, with 12 bases in between. The CDR3 DNA reads TGTGCCAGCAGGCCCATCAGCGGGAACACTGAAGCTTTCTTT. Translating gives CASRPISGNTEAFF.

With regard to this clone: Sequence at one end of the junction differs from germline and may be a read error. The chain is built from TRBV7-3 and TRBJ2-2; 9 nucleotides agree with TRBD2. This CDR3 has 16 amino acids. Germline CDR1 is SGHTA and CDR2 is FQGTGA. CDR3: CASSLTSGPNTGELFF. CDR3 in DNA: TGTGCCAGCAGTTTAACTAGCGGGCCGAACACCGGGGAGCTGTTTTTT.

DNA of the CDR3: TGCGCCAGCAGCTTGGCAACAGGGGTTAGAAATGGCTACACCTTC. Encoded protein: CASSLATGVRNGYTF. The J gene is TRBJ1-2, the V gene TRBV5-1; 7 positions match TRBD1. V was pared by 0 bases and J by 6 bases, with 8 bases of the junction left unmatched. Germline CDR1 and CDR2: SGHRS and YFSETQ. The CDR3 runs to 15 residues.

This rearrangement joins TRBV25-1 to TRBJ2-7; 9 nucleotides line up with TRBD1. The CDR3 consists of 16 residues. Germline V gives CDR1 MGHDK, CDR2 SYGVNS. Unmatched junction bases numbered 5, after V lost 0 bases and J lost 2 bases. The CDR3 sequence is CASSEYAGTGTYEQYF. The CDR3 DNA follows: TGTGCCAGCAGTGAATACGCCGGGACAGGGACCTACGAGCAGTACTTC.

The V gene is TRBV28, the J gene TRBJ2-7, with D possibly TRBD1 on 5 matching bases. CDR3 length: 15 residues. Germline lookup yields CDR1 MDHEN and CDR2 SYDVKM. V lost 7 bases, J lost 7 bases, and 23 bases lay in between. The CDR3 sequence: CASIPWGPSGGEQYF. CDR3 DNA: TGTGCCAGCATTCCTTGGGGCCCCTCTGGTGGGGAGCAGTACTTC.

The rearrangement links TRBV30 to TRBJ1-2; 10 nucleotides match TRBD1. The CDR3 extends over 16 amino acids. With 4 bases clipped from V and 4 bases from J, the junction kept 12 bases outside the gene matches. The germline CDR1 and CDR2 sequences are GTSNPN and SVGIG (reference sequence). The CDR3 nucleotides read TGTGCCTGGACCCCGGGACAGGGGAGAGGAAGCTATGGCTACACCTTC. Amino acids: CAWTPGQGRGSYGYTF.

V usage is TRBV6-1 and J usage is TRBJ2-7, with 7 bases lining up with TRBD1. In germline, CDR1 is MNHNS, CDR2 SASEGT. J lost 12 bases, V lost 5 bases, and 7 bases had no gene match. The CDR3 extends over 11 amino acids. CDR3 DNA sequence: TGTGCCAGCAGTCTCCGACAGGGTTGGTACTTC. Encoded protein: CASSLRQGWYF.

The V gene is TRBV7-2, the J gene TRBJ1-1, with TRBD1 as a possible D gene (6 bases). There are 13 residues in the CDR3. Germline lookup yields CDR1 SGHTA and CDR2 FQGNSA. V lost 3 bases, J lost 14 bases, and 19 bases lay in between. CDR3 sequence reads: CASSLTGFLDVFF. In DNA, the CDR3 is TGTGCCAGCAGCTTGACAGGCTTCCTCGATGTGTTCTTT.

V is TRBV6-5 and J is TRBJ2-3; 9 nucleotides match TRBD2. Germline values: CDR1 MNHEY, CDR2 SVGAGI. This CDR3 has 16 residues. V lost 4 bases, J lost 2 bases, and 7 bases stayed unmatched. In nucleotides, the CDR3 is TGTGCCAGCAGTTGGATGACTAGCGGAACCACAGATACGCAGTATTTT. It translates to CASSWMTSGTTDTQYF.

Remarks on this clone: At one end, the junction sequence differs from germline, possibly due to a read error. The same CDR3 can be traced to other DNA sequences in this sample. The V and J genes are TRBV6-5 and TRBJ1-6; D is undetermined. The CDR3 spans 14 residues. The V gene's germline CDR1 is MNHEY and CDR2 SVGAGI. Here the CDR3 reads CASSPRVSNSPLHF. CDR3 coding DNA: TGTGCCAGCAGCCCACGAGTGAGCAATTCCCCCCTCCACTTT.

The CDR3 DNA reads TGTGCCAGCAGCCAAGAAATAGCGGGAGGACTTCTATCTTACAATGAGCAGTTCTTC. Protein sequence: CASSQEIAGGLLSYNEQFF. J is TRBJ2-1 and V is TRBV4-2; TRBD2 matches 10 bases. The CDR3 totals 19 residues. V shed 0 bases, J shed 4 bases, and the junction held 12 bases outside the gene matches. Germline-derived CDR1 and CDR2 are LGHNA and YNFKEQ.

The J gene is TRBJ2-1, the V gene TRBV7-3; 7 bases fit TRBD1. V lost 7 bases and J lost 8; bases outside the gene matches: 14. The CDR3 consists of 15 residues. Germline V gene lookup returns CDR1 SGHTA and CDR2 FQGTGA. CDR3 sequence (DNA): TGTGCCAGCACCCAATCGAGGGGGCTGGCGGATGAGCAGTTCTTC. Translation gives CASTQSRGLADEQFF.

The gene calls are TRBV6-5 and TRBJ1-2; possibly TRBD1 for D (5 bases). The germline CDR1 and CDR2 sequences are MNHEY and SVGAGI. The CDR3 length is 14 residues. Trimming stripped 2 bases from V and 2 bases from J, with 9 bases between. CDR3 amino acids: CASSYRQSNYGYTF. The CDR3 region has the DNA TGTGCCAGCAGTTACCGACAGTCGAACTATGGCTACACCTTC.

This chain joins TRBV11-1 and TRBJ1-2; no reliable D call. V was trimmed by 5 bases and J by 2 bases, leaving 15 bases between them. This CDR3 has 15 residues. Germline V gene lookup returns CDR1 SGHAT and CDR2 FQDESV (reference sequence). The CDR3 loop reads CASSQWAGSNYGYTF. DNA for the CDR3: TGTGCCAGCAGCCAATGGGCCGGCAGCAACTATGGCTACACCTTC.

V usage is TRBV5-1 and J usage is TRBJ1-6, with 8 bases identical to TRBD1. The length of the CDR3 is 16 residues. Germline loops: CDR1 SGHRS, CDR2 YFSETQ. The ends lost 1 base at V and 6 bases at J; junction bases unmatched: 6. The DNA for the CDR3 is TGCGCCAGCAGCTTGTCCGGACAGGGACCTAATTCACCCCTCCACTTT. It specifies CASSLSGQGPNSPLHF.

The CDR3: CASSLGTGPSSGNTIYF. CDR3 nucleotide sequence: TGTGCCAGCAGTCTCGGGACAGGCCCATCCTCTGGAAACACCATATATTTT. The chain joins TRBV27 to TRBJ1-3, with 8 bases fitting TRBD1. The CDR3 spans 17 residues. In germline, CDR1 is MNHEY, CDR2 SMNVEV (reference sequence). The V gene end was trimmed by 5 bases and the J gene end by 0 bases; junction bases not matched to a gene: 9.

For this clone: One end of the junction is discordant with germline, which a read error may explain. This sequence joins TRBV19 and TRBJ1-2; D remains ambiguous. This CDR3 spans 11 amino acids. Germline V lookup: CDR1 LNHDA, CDR2 SQIVND (reference sequence). CDR3 DNA sequence: TGTGCCAGTAGAGGCAACTATGACTACACCTTC. It encodes CASRGNYDYTF.

This chain connects TRBV27 to TRBJ2-3; possible D gene TRBD2, 7 bases. Between the trimmed V and J ends, which lost 8 bases and 4 bases, there was a span of 19 bases. The germline CDR1 and CDR2 sequences are MNHEY and SMNVEV (reference sequence). The CDR3 has 15 amino acids. The CDR3 DNA reads as TGTGCCAGCGGAATAGGGGGGGCCTTGGCAGATACGCAGTATTTT. Translation: CASGIGGALADTQYF.

The chain combines TRBV7-9 with TRBJ2-7; possible D gene TRBD2, 6 bases. The CDR3 contains 15 residues. Per germline, CDR1 SEHNR and CDR2 FQNEAQ (reference sequence). Between the trimmed V and J ends, which lost 1 base and 4 bases, there was a span of 14 bases. The CDR3 coding sequence is TGTGCCAGCAGCTTAGTTCAGGTAGGAGGGTACGAGCAGTACTTC. It translates to CASSLVQVGGYEQYF.

This chain connects TRBV4-1 to TRBJ2-2; 9 positions match TRBD2. Germline loops: CDR1 MGHRA, CDR2 YSYEKL. Germline trimming cut 1 base from V and 3 bases from J; bases unmatched to any gene: 6. This CDR3 contains 17 residues. The CDR3 reads CASSQGWSSGDTGELFF. CDR3 DNA: TGCGCCAGCAGCCAAGGCTGGTCTAGCGGGGACACCGGGGAGCTGTTTTTT.

This clone has more than one count but fewer than ten. This chain links TRBV19 with TRBJ1-4, with 7 bases aligning to TRBD1. CDR3 length: 15 amino acids. With 6 bases clipped from V and 7 bases from J, the junction kept 11 bases outside the gene matches. Germline V CDR1 and CDR2: LNHDA, SQIVND (reference sequence). CDR3 nucleotides: TGTGCCAGTAGGGAGCACAGGGGTTCGAGTGAAAAACTGTTTTTT. Translating gives CASREHRGSSEKLFF.

The chain recombines TRBV12-5 with TRBJ2-2; 9 bases are shared with TRBD1. Germline V gives CDR1 LGHNT, CDR2 FRNRAP. V gave up 5 bases and J gave up 7 bases; unmatched junction bases: 8. The CDR3 covers 15 residues. CDR3 sequence: CASGLSGTGIGELFF. The CDR3 DNA sequence: TGTGCTAGTGGTCTTTCCGGGACAGGGATCGGGGAGCTGTTTTTT.